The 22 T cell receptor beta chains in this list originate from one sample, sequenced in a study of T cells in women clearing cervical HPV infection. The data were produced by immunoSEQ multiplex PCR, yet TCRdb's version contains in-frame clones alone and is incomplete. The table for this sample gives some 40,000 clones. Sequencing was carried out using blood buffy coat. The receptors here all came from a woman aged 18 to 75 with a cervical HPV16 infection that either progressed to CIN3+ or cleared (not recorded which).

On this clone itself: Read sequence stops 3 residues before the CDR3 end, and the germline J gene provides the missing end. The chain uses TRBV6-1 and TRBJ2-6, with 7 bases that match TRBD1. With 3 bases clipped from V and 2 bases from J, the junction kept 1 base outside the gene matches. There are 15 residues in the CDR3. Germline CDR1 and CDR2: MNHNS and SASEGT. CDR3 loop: CASSEGQTGANVLTF. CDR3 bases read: TGTGCCAGCAGTGAGGGACAGACTGGGGCCAACGTC.

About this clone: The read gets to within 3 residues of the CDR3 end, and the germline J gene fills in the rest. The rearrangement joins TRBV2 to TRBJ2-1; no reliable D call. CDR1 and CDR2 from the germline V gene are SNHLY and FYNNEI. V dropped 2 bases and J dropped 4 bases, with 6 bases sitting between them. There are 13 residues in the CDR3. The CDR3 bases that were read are TGTGCCAGCAGTGAACTACTATACAATGAG. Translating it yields CASSELLYNE. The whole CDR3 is CASSELLYNEQFF.

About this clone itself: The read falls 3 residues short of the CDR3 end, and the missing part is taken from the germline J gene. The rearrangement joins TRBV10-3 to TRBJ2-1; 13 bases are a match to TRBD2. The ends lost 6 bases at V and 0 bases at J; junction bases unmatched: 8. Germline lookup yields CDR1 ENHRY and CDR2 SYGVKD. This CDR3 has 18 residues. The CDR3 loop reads CAISYGTSGASSYNEQFF. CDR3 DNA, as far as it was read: TGTGCCATCAGCTATGGGACTAGCGGGGCGAGCTCCTACAATGAG.

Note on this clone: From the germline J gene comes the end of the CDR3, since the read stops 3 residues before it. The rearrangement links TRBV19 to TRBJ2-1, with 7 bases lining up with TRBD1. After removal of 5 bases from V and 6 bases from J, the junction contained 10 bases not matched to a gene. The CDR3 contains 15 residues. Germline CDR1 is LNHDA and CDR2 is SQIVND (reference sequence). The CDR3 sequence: CASSPRQGLGNEQFF. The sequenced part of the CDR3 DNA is TGTGCCAGTAGTCCGAGACAGGGCCTGGGCAATGAG.

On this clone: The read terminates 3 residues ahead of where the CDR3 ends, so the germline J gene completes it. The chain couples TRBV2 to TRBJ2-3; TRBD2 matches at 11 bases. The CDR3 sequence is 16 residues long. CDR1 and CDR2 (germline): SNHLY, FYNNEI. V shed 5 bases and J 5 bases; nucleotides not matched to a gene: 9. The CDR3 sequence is CASSPTSGVAGDTQYF. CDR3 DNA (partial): TGTGCCAGCAGTCCGACTAGCGGGGTCGCTGGAGATACG.

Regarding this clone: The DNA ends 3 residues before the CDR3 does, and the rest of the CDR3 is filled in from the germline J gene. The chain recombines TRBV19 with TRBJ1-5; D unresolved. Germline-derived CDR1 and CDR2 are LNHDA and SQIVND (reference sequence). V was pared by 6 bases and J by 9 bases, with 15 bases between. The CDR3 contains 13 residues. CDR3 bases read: TGTGCCAGTAGGTCGCAGGAAGTAGGGCCC. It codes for CASRSQEVGP. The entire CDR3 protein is CASRSQEVGPQHF.

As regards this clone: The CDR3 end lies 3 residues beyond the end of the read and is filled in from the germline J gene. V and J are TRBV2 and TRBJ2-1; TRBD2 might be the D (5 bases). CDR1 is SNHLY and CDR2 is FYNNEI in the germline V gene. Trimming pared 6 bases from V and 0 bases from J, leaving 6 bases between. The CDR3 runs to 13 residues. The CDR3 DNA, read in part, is TGTGCCAGCAGCGGGGTCTCCTACAATGAG. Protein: CASSGVSYNE. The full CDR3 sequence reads CASSGVSYNEQFF.

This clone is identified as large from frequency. CDR3 bases read: TGTGCCAGCAGCTTAGGAGTAGCGGGTAGCGACGAG. It codes for CASSLGVAGSDE. The whole CDR3 sequence is CASSLGVAGSDEQYF. The chain recombines TRBV7-9 with TRBJ2-7; 7 bases fit TRBD2. The read halts 3 residues ahead of the CDR3 end, with the missing end drawn from the germline J gene. Germline loops: CDR1 SEHNR, CDR2 FQNEAQ (reference sequence). The CDR3 spans 15 residues. J lost 5 bases, V lost 1 base, and 8 bases had no gene match.

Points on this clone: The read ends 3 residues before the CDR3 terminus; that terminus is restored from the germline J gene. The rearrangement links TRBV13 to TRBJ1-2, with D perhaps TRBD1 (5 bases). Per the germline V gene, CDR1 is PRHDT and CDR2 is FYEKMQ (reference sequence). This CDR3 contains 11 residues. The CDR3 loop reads CASRIGVGYTF. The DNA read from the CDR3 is TGTGCCAGCAGAATAGGGGTCGGC.

CDR3 region: CASSPQGVNYDYTF. CDR3 bases read: TGTGCCAGCTCACCACAGGGGGTTAACTACGAC. This chain connects TRBV18 to TRBJ1-2; a weak D match, TRBD1 (6 bases). Read sequence stops 3 residues before the CDR3 end, and the germline J gene provides the missing end. Germline V CDR1 and CDR2: KGHSH, LQKENI. The CDR3 loop spans 14 amino acids.

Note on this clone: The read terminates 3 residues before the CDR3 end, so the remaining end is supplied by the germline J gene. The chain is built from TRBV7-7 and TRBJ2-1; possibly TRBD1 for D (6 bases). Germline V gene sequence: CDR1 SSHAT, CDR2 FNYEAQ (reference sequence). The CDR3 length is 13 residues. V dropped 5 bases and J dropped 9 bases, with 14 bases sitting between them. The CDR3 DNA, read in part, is TGTGCCAGCAGCGCTCACACAGGGACTGAG. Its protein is CASSAHTGTE. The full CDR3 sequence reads CASSAHTGTEQFF.

This CDR3 is CASSLGRGRSEQFF. The DNA read from the CDR3 is TGTGCCAGCAGCTTAGGGCGGGGGAGGAGTGAG. The V gene is TRBV7-2, the J gene TRBJ2-1, with 7 positions matching TRBD2. Sequencing ends 3 residues short of the CDR3 end; the germline J gene provides the rest. The germline CDR1 and CDR2 sequences are SGHTA and FQGNSA. The trim removed 1 base at V and 9 bases at J, leaving 6 bases unmatched. This CDR3 contains 14 residues.

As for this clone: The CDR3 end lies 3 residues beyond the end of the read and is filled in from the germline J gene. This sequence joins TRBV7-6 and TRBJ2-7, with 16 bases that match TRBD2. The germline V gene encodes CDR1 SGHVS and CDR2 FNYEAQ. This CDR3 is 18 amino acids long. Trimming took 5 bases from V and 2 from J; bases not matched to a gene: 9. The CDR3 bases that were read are TGTGCCAGCAGCCCCCGGCAGGGACTAGCGGGAGGGCCCTACGAG. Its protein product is CASSPRQGLAGGPYE. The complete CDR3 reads CASSPRQGLAGGPYEQYF. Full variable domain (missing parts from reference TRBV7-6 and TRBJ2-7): GAGVSQSPRYKVTKRGQDVALRCDPISGHVSLYWYRQALGQGPEFLTYFNYEAQQDKSGLPNDRFSAERPEGSISTLTIQRTEQRDSAMYRCASSPRQGLAGGPYEQYFGPGTRLTVT.

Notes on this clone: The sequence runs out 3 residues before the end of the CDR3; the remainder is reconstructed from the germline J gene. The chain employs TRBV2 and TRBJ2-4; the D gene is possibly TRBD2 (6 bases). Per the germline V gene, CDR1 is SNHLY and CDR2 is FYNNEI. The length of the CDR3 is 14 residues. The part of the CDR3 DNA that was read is TGTGCCAGTGGTGGGGACTTTACTAACTATGGT. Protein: CASGGDFTNYG. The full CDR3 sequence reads CASGGDFTNYGQYF.

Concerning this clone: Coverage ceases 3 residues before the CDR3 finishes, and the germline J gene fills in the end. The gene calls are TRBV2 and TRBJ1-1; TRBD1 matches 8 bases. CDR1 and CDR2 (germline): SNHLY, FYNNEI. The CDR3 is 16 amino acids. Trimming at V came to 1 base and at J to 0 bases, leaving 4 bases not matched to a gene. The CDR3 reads CASSEERTGLNTEAFF. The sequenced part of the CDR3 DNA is TGTGCCAGCAGTGAAGAAAGGACAGGGCTGAACACTGAA. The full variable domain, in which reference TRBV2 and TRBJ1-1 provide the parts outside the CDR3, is EPEVTQTPSHQVTQMGQEVILRCVPISNHLYFYWYRQILGQKVEFLVSFYNNEISEKSEIFDDQFSVERPDGSNFTLKIRSTKLEDSAMYFCASSEERTGLNTEAFFGQGTRLTVV.

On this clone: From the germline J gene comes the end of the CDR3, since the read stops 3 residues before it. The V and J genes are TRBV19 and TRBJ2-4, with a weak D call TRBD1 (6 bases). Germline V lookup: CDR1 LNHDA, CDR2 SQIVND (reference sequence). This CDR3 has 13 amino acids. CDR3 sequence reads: CASSIGPGDGQYF. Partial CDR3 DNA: TGTGCCAGTAGTATTGGCCCAGGGGATGGT. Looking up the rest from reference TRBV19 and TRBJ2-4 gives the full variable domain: DGGITQSPKYLFRKEGQNVTLSCEQNLNHDAMYWYRQDPGQGLRLIYYSQIVNDFQKGDIAEGYSVSREKKESFPLTVTSAQKNPTAFYLCASSIGPGDGQYFGAGTRLSVL.

The CDR3 is CASSLIKTSTGELFF. The part of the CDR3 DNA that was read is TGTGCCAGCAGCTTAATTAAAACTAGTACCGGGGAG. The chain carries TRBV7-9 and TRBJ2-2, with D possibly matching TRBD2 (5 bases). The read falls 3 residues short of the CDR3 end, and the missing part is taken from the germline J gene. Germline loops: CDR1 SEHNR, CDR2 FQNEAQ (reference sequence). The CDR3 runs 15 residues. Trimming pared 2 bases from V and 5 bases from J, leaving 12 bases between.

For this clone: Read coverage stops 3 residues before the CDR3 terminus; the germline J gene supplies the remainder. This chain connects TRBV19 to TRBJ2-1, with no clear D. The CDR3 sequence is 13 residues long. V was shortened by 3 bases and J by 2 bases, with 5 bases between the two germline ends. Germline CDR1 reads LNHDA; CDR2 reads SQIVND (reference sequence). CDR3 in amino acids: CASSIQAYNEQFF. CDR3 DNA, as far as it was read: TGTGCCAGTAGTATCCAGGCCTACAATGAG.

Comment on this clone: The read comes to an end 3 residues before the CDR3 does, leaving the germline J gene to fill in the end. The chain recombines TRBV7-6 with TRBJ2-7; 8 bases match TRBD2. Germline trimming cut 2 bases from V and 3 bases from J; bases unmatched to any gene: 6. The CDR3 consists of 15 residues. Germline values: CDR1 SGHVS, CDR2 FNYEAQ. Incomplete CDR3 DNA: TGTGCCAGCAGCTTATTAGCGGGGCTAGACTACGAG. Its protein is CASSLLAGLDYE. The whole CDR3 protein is CASSLLAGLDYEQYF.

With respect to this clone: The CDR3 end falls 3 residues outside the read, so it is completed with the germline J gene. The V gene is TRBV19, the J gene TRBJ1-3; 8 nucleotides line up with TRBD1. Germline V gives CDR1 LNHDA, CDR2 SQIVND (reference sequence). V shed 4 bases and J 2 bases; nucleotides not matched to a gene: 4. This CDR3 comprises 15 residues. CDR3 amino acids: CASSTPTGAGNTIYF. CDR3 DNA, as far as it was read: TGTGCCAGTAGTACGCCGACAGGGGCTGGAAACACC.

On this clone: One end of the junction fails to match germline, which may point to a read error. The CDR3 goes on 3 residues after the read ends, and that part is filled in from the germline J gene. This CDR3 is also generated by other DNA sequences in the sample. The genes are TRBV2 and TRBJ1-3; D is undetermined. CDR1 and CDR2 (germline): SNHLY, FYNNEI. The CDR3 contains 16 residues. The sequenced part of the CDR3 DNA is TGTGCCAGCAGTGATCGGGGTCGGCAATCTGGAAACACG. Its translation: CASSDRGRQSGNT. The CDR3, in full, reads CASSDRGRQSGNTIYF.

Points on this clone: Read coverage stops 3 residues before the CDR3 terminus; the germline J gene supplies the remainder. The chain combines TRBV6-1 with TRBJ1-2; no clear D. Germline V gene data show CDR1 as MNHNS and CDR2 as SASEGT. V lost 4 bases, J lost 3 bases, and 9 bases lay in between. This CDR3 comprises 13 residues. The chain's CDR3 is CASSVRVDYGYTF. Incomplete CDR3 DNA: TGTGCCAGCAGTGTAAGGGTTGACTATGGC.